These 32 T cell receptor beta chains originate from one sample sequenced in a study of CD8 T cells in Susac syndrome. RNA in amounts of roughly 0.5 to 1 ug was reverse transcribed with random hexamers. TCRdb reprocessed the immunoSEQ multiplex PCR reads via MiXCR and lists one record per CDR3 protein. The sample contains fewer than 200,000 distinct CDR3 sequences, roughly 95% of which appear only once. Specimen: CD8+ T cells from PBMCs. These receptors all come from a human donor with multiple sclerosis.

The chain employs TRBV6-5 and TRBJ2-2; 7 bases line up with TRBD2. Looked up from germline, CDR1 is MNHEY and CDR2 is SVGAGI. The CDR3 runs 14 residues. Losses at the gene ends were 1 base for V and 6 bases for J; bases not matched to a gene: 2. The chain's CDR3 is CASSYLAGAGELFF. As DNA, the CDR3 is TGTGCCAGCAGTTACTTGGCGGGGGCCGGGGAGCTGTTTTTT.

This chain links TRBV29-1 with TRBJ2-7, with TRBD1 matching over 8 bases. Germline V CDR1 and CDR2: SQVTM, ANQGSEA. V trimming: 7 bases; J trimming: 2 bases; junction bases outside the gene matches: 10. CDR3 size: 14 residues. The CDR3 DNA follows: TGCAGCGCCGAAGATTCGGACAGGGCCTACGAGCAGTACTTC. It encodes CSAEDSDRAYEQYF.

The V call is TRBV2, the J call TRBJ2-7, with D tentatively TRBD2 (5 bases). Germline values: CDR1 SNHLY, CDR2 FYNNEI. The CDR3 has 15 residues. The germline V and J ends were trimmed by 8 bases and 2 bases, with 19 bases remaining between them. CDR3 amino acids: CASRALLGRAYEQYF. CDR3 nucleotides: TGTGCCAGCCGGGCCTTGTTAGGGAGAGCCTACGAGCAGTACTTC.

The chain employs TRBV19 and TRBJ2-1; unclear D gene. Germline V lookup: CDR1 LNHDA, CDR2 SQIVND (reference sequence). V lost 5 bases to trimming and J lost 0 bases, with 8 bases between them. The CDR3 is made up of 14 amino acids. The CDR3 here is CASSDVSSYNEQFF. CDR3 bases: TGTGCCAGTAGTGACGTTAGCTCCTACAATGAGCAGTTCTTC.

Comment on this clonotype: Germline is not matched at one junction end, which may reflect a read error. V gene TRBV6-6 combines with J gene TRBJ2-5, with a tentative D call TRBD1 (6 bases). This CDR3 contains 14 residues. Germline V gives CDR1 MNHNY, CDR2 SVGAGI (reference sequence). The CDR3 DNA follows: TGTGCCAGCAGTAACTCCTGGACAGACCCATCCCGGTACTTC. This codes for CASSNSWTDPSRYF.

The CDR3 bases are TGTGCCAGCAGTTTAGAGGCAGGGATGAACACTGAAGCTTTCTTT. It specifies CASSLEAGMNTEAFF. The chain recombines TRBV12-3 or TRBV12-4 with TRBJ1-1, with a weak D call TRBD1 (5 bases). The CDR3 runs to 15 residues. Between the trimmed V and J ends, which lost 1 base and 0 bases, there was a span of 9 bases.

The chain employs TRBV12-5 and TRBJ1-2; D is uncertain. The CDR3 spans 12 residues. Germline CDR1 is LGHNT and CDR2 is FRNRAP. Trimming stripped 6 bases from V and 3 bases from J, with 8 bases between. This CDR3 reads CASGVADYGYTF. The CDR3 nucleotides read TGTGCTAGTGGGGTCGCGGACTATGGCTACACCTTC.

V is TRBV3-1 and J is TRBJ2-7; 7 nucleotides agree with TRBD2. The trim removed 4 bases at V and 6 bases at J, leaving 12 bases unmatched. Per germline, CDR1 LGHDT and CDR2 YNNKEL (reference sequence). The CDR3 covers 15 residues. CDR3 residues: CASSPSGGGEAEQYF. CDR3 nucleotides: TGTGCCAGCAGCCCGTCGGGAGGTGGGGAGGCCGAGCAGTACTTC.

The V gene is TRBV29-1, the J gene TRBJ2-3; 10 nucleotides match TRBD2. The CDR3 extends over 16 amino acids. After removal of 1 base from V and 6 bases from J, the junction contained 10 bases not matched to a gene. Germline V gene lookup returns CDR1 SQVTM and CDR2 ANQGSEA. CDR3 DNA sequence: TGCAGCGTTGAAGGCGGGCTAGCGGGAGTCGGGGATACGCAGTATTTT. As protein: CSVEGGLAGVGDTQYF.

The gene calls are TRBV20-1 and TRBJ1-2, with D tentatively TRBD1 (6 bases). V was clipped by 0 bases and J by 6 bases, with 11 bases between them. Germline lookup yields CDR1 DFQATT and CDR2 SNEGSKA (reference sequence). The CDR3 is 13 residues long. In DNA form, the CDR3 reads TGCAGTGCTAGAGATCTCCAGGGGCATGGCTACACCTTC. Amino acids: CSARDLQGHGYTF.

This clonotype was found once. V gene TRBV27 combines with J gene TRBJ1-1; 8 bases align to TRBD1. The V gene end was trimmed by 5 bases and the J gene end by 7 bases; junction bases not matched to a gene: 3. The CDR3 is 12 residues long. Per germline, CDR1 MNHEY and CDR2 SMNVEV (reference sequence). The CDR3 DNA reads as TGTGCCAGCAGTCGCGGGACAGGTGAAGCTTTCTTT. Translated: CASSRGTGEAFF.

This clonotype was found once. The chain joins TRBV12-3 or TRBV12-4 to TRBJ2-5; D uncertain. V lost 9 bases and J lost 1, with 12 bases in between. This CDR3 contains 13 residues. CDR3 protein: CARRTETQETQYF. For the CDR3, the DNA is TGTGCCAGAAGAACTGAAACCCAAGAGACCCAGTACTTC.

The rearrangement links TRBV9 to TRBJ1-5; D is unclear. The CDR3 totals 13 residues. Trimming shortened V by 0 bases and J by 6 bases, and 7 bases separated the two germline ends. Germline-derived CDR1 and CDR2 are SGDLS and YYNGEE. CDR3 amino acids: CASSVDQAQPQHF. The CDR3 nucleotides read TGTGCCAGCAGCGTAGACCAGGCTCAGCCCCAGCATTTT.

This rearrangement joins TRBV11-2 to TRBJ2-1, with 9 bases that match TRBD1. CDR3 size: 15 residues. CDR1 is SGHAT, CDR2 FQNNGV, per germline. The J segment lost 7 bases and the V segment lost 4 bases, leaving 8 bases of the junction unmatched. As DNA, the CDR3 is TGTGCCAGCAGCTCCAACGGACAGGGGATGAATGAGCAGTTCTTC. Translation gives CASSSNGQGMNEQFF.

The J gene is TRBJ2-7, the V gene TRBV7-2; maybe TRBD2 (6 bases). Germline CDR1 SGHTA, CDR2 FQGNSA. V was cut by 2 bases and J by 2 bases, with 16 bases left in between. The CDR3 runs to 16 residues. The CDR3, as DNA: TGTGCCAGCAGCTTAAAGGTGGGAGGTGTCACCTACGAGCAGTACTTC. Its translation is CASSLKVGGVTYEQYF.

In this sample, this clonotype turned up once. The chain employs TRBV6-1 and TRBJ1-2; D gene ambiguous. From germline, CDR1 is MNHNS and CDR2 SASEGT. Trimming stripped 8 bases from V and 2 bases from J, with 12 bases between. The CDR3 is 13 residues long. CDR3 sequence (DNA): TGTGCCAGCCTTCACGGAACGAACTATGGCTACACCTTC. This gives the protein CASLHGTNYGYTF.

This chain links TRBV30 with TRBJ1-1; the match to TRBD1 covers 7 bases. Germline trimming cut 5 bases from V and 1 base from J; bases unmatched to any gene: 1. This CDR3 spans 12 amino acids. In germline, CDR1 is GTSNPN, CDR2 SVGIG (reference sequence). The CDR3 DNA reads as TGTGCCTGGGGGGACAGGAACACTGAAGCTTTCTTT. Translation: CAWGDRNTEAFF.

CDR3 sequence reads: CSAPGPDGDTQYF. CDR3 coding DNA: TGCAGTGCCCCAGGCCCGGACGGGGATACGCAGTATTTT. The chain carries TRBV20-1 and TRBJ2-3; D is unclear. The CDR3 covers 13 residues. Per the germline V gene, CDR1 is DFQATT and CDR2 is SNEGSKA (reference sequence). V lost 6 bases and J 6 bases, leaving 16 bases between the germline ends.

J is TRBJ1-1 and V is TRBV6-6; D is undetermined. This CDR3 contains 12 residues. The V end was cut by 4 bases, the J end by 7 bases, with 10 bases between. Germline V gives CDR1 MNHNY, CDR2 SVGAGI (reference sequence). The CDR3 protein is CASSFGRNEAFF. The DNA for the CDR3 is TGTGCCAGCAGTTTTGGACGAAATGAAGCTTTCTTT.

J is TRBJ2-1 and V is TRBV7-9, with D tentatively TRBD1 (5 bases). Germline loops: CDR1 SEHNR, CDR2 FQNEAQ (reference sequence). V was cut by 11 bases and J by 4 bases, with 12 bases left in between. There are 12 residues in the CDR3. The CDR3 sequence is CAQGETYNEQFF. The CDR3 bases are TGTGCCCAGGGCGAGACGTACAATGAGCAGTTCTTC.

This clonotype was observed once. At one of its ends the junction is not consistent with the germline gene, which may arise from a read error. The chain joins TRBV29-1 to TRBJ1-1; D may be TRBD1 (6 bases). This CDR3 is built from 11 residues. CDR1 and CDR2 (germline): SQVTM, ANQGSEA. The CDR3 DNA reads TGCAGCTCGGGGGCGAACCCTGAAGCTTTCTTT. Its protein is CSSGANPEAFF.

This chain links TRBV18 with TRBJ1-1; possibly TRBD1 for D (6 bases). The CDR3 runs 15 residues. Trimming removed 6 bases at V and 4 bases at J, with 18 bases between. Germline V gene data show CDR1 as KGHSH and CDR2 as LQKENI. In nucleotides, the CDR3 is TGTGCCAGCTCTCCCGAGGGGGGGCAGTTCACTGAAGCTTTCTTT. Translating gives CASSPEGGQFTEAFF.

CDR3 in DNA: TGTGCCAGCATTGGGACTAGCGGGGTTACAGATACGCAGTATTTT. Its translation is CASIGTSGVTDTQYF. The chain carries TRBV2 and TRBJ2-3, with TRBD2 identical over 13 bases. Trimming removed 7 bases from V and 3 bases from J; junction bases left unmatched: 4. The CDR3 spans 15 residues. The V gene's germline CDR1 is SNHLY and CDR2 FYNNEI.

The chain has TRBV20-1 and TRBJ2-7; D might be TRBD1 (6 bases). The germline gives CDR1 DFQATT, CDR2 SNEGSKA (reference sequence). This CDR3 is 12 amino acids long. The V gene lost 6 bases and the J gene lost 6 bases, with 15 bases spanning the gap. DNA of the CDR3: TGCAGTGCAAGGGGGTCGGGGCTCGAGCAGTACTTC. This encodes CSARGSGLEQYF.

The rearrangement joins TRBV3-1 to TRBJ2-7, with D possibly matching TRBD1 (6 bases). Trimming pared 0 bases from V and 2 bases from J, leaving 14 bases between. CDR1 is LGHDT and CDR2 is YNNKEL in the germline V gene (reference sequence). This CDR3 has 16 residues. Here the CDR3 DNA reads TGTGCCAGCAGCCAAGAGAACAGGGCCTACACCTACGAGCAGTACTTC. This sequence encodes CASSQENRAYTYEQYF.

This chain links TRBV29-1 with TRBJ2-7; weak D call: TRBD2 (5 bases). Trimming shortened V by 0 bases and J by 5 bases, and 14 bases separated the two germline ends. Looked up from germline, CDR1 is SQVTM and CDR2 is ANQGSEA. The CDR3 has 14 amino acids. The CDR3 bases are TGCAGCGTTGAAGATCGGGGAACTGGGGACGAGCAGTACTTC. Translation gives CSVEDRGTGDEQYF.

This chain joins TRBV15 and TRBJ2-1; TRBD2 is a possible D gene (5 bases). In germline, CDR1 is LNHNV, CDR2 YYDKDF (reference sequence). Trimming stripped 6 bases from V and 8 bases from J, with 14 bases between. This CDR3 comprises 13 residues. The CDR3, as DNA: TGTGCCACCAGTAGCGAATACTTGGATGAGCAGTTCTTC. It is translated as CATSSEYLDEQFF.

The chain combines TRBV7-9 with TRBJ2-3; perhaps D is TRBD1 or TRBD2 (5 bases each). The V and J ends lost 3 bases and 7 bases respectively, with 8 bases between them. The V gene's germline CDR1 is SEHNR and CDR2 FQNEAQ (reference sequence). The CDR3 is 12 amino acids. The CDR3 DNA sequence: TGTGCCAGCAGCTTGAGGGGTCATACGCAGTATTTT. Translated: CASSLRGHTQYF.

This chain connects TRBV2 to TRBJ2-7, with D possibly TRBD2 on 5 matching bases. The CDR3 loop spans 15 amino acids. Germline V gives CDR1 SNHLY, CDR2 FYNNEI. Trimming shortened V by 5 bases and J by 0 bases, and 14 bases separated the two germline ends. CDR3 DNA: TGTGCCAGCAGTCCTAGCAGTTCGAGCTCCTACGAGCAGTACTTC. Its translation is CASSPSSSSSYEQYF.

The chain uses TRBV12-5 and TRBJ2-2, with D unclear. This CDR3 has 15 residues. Germline loops: CDR1 LGHNT, CDR2 FRNRAP. V lost 5 bases and J 4 bases, leaving 14 bases between the germline ends. In DNA form, the CDR3 reads TGTGCTAGTGGTCTCGCCTCCTCTTTCACCGGGGAGCTGTTTTTT. This translates into CASGLASSFTGELFF.

The V and J genes are TRBV9 and TRBJ2-1, with 12 positions matching TRBD2. V shed 2 bases, J shed 5 bases, and the junction held 2 bases outside the gene matches. CDR3 length: 15 amino acids. Germline CDR1 SGDLS, CDR2 YYNGEE. CDR3 bases: TGTGCCAGCAGCGTGAGACTAGCGGGAGACAATGAGCAGTTCTTC. It yields the protein CASSVRLAGDNEQFF.

The chain links TRBV15 to TRBJ2-1; no definite D call. The CDR3 sequence is 14 residues long. Germline assignment: CDR1 LNHNV and CDR2 YYDKDF (reference sequence). Trimming took off 3 bases at V and 2 bases at J, with 8 bases between the two ends. CDR3 sequence reads: CATSSSRTYNEQFF. The CDR3 bases are TGTGCCACCAGCAGTTCCAGAACCTACAATGAGCAGTTCTTC. The full variable domain, its missing parts supplied by reference TRBV15 and TRBJ2-1, is DAMVIQNPRYQVTQFGKPVTLSCSQTLNHNVMYWYQQKSSQAPKLLFHYYDKDFNNEADTPDNFQSRRPNTSFCFLDIRSPGLGDTAMYLCATSSSRTYNEQFFGPGTRLTVL.